Listed here is a single T cell receptor (beta chain). This clone's antigen is unknown. Per-base qualities were not stored, and no clone one base away is much larger. Sorted unstimulated T cells, along with proliferating T cells recovered from mixed lymphocyte reactions, underwent TCRbeta CDR3 sequencing. Fresh whole blood from about 10 HLA-typed healthy donors served as the source for isolating PBMCs. To map where alloreactive clones came from, unstimulated CD4+ regulatory T cells were FACS-sorted. The library was generated by the immunoSEQ multiplex PCR assay. Some 9.9 x 10^4 TCR templates per sample were assayed by the deep sequencing platform. Genomic DNA extracted from sorted T cells was the material used for TCRbeta CDR3 sequencing. On the study's bioinformatics: The R programming language was used for clonal analysis of TCRbeta CDR3 data. Alloreactive CD4+ and CD8+ clones were defined by comparing unstimulated samples with post-reaction CFSE-low samples. Regulatory or non-regulatory origin of alloreactive CD4+ clones was assigned by matching sequences to the sorted unstimulated Treg and non-Treg repertoires. As stored in TCRdb, this immuneACCESS dataset retains in-frame rearrangements with V and J assigned. A fraction of the clones does not appear; measured against another copy, unresolved V genes explain less than half of the discrepancy, and the remainder lacks a known reason. The DNA gave D and trimming, while V, J and clone size come from that table. Here the sample has about 110,000 clones; 92% occur a single time. The ten largest clones add up to about 0.7% of the sample.

The record originates from a study of siplizumab effects on memory and regulatory T cells (dated by TCRdb to between 2018 and 2021). Concerning the study at large: The study looked at the effect of siplizumab, an anti-CD2 antibody, on alloreactive T-cell subsets in allogeneic mixed lymphocyte reactions made from human PBMCs.

General conclusions and limits of the study: Greater diversity appeared to be present in unstimulated naive T cells than in memory T cells, and a substantial contribution to the alloresponse seemed to be made by naive cells. Siplizumab significantly reduced the cumulative frequency of alloreactive sequences traceable to unstimulated CD4+ memory T cells. Among mappable alloreactive CD4+ clones, the Treg-derived fraction averaged 68.8% with siplizumab versus approximately 27% in control reactions. Sequences below about 10^-5 frequency were poorly captured, so only a minor fraction of alloreactive clones could be mapped to unstimulated subsets. Whether proliferating Tregs from siplizumab cultures were suppressive was not functionally confirmed. Roughly 75-95% of proliferating CD4+ or CD8+ clones could not be assigned a naive or memory phenotype.

Taken from the germline V gene, the CDR1 and CDR2 loops are SGHDN and FVKESK. V loses 5 bases, J loses 7 bases, and the germline ends lie 6 bases apart. The CDR3 sequence holds 11 residues, the cysteine and phenylalanine included. The retained sequence is limited to the CDR3, 33 bases, with the frame set at the first base. Sequencing was carried out using Tregs sorted from blood. The clonotype comes from a human donor in good health. Rearrangement joined TRBV14 to TRBJ1-3, with an unclear D gene assignment. In nucleotides, the sequence is TGTGCCAGCAGCAAAGGGAACACCATATATTTT. Its translation reads: CASSKGNTIYF.